What follows are 18 T cell receptor beta chains derived from one specimen sequenced in a study of shared clonotypes between healthy human individuals. Produced via immunoSEQ multiplex PCR; TCRdb's table is partial and in-frame only. The sample comprises roughly 2,300,000 clones, around 90% of which are singletons, and around 0.4% rests with the top ten. Input material: naive CD4+ T cells from PBMCs. Subset denoted: CD45RA+ positively selected. The source of these receptors is a man in his late teens or twenties in good health. Some clones in this sample may be carry-over from other donors' samples.

The CDR3 protein is CASSFMGQETQYF. The CDR3 region has the DNA TGTGCCAGCAGCTTCATGGGTCAAGAGACCCAGTACTTC. J is TRBJ2-5 and V is TRBV7-2; D unresolved. CDR1 and CDR2 from the germline V gene are SGHTA and FQGNSA. CDR3 length: 13 amino acids. V was pared by 3 bases and J by 2 bases, with 7 bases between.

V and J are TRBV7-3 and TRBJ2-2, with D perhaps being TRBD1 or TRBD2 (5 bases each). The germline CDR1 and CDR2 sequences are SGHTA and FQGTGA. The ends were cut back, 5 bases at V and 2 bases at J, with 24 bases in the middle. CDR3 length equals 19 residues. The CDR3 spells CASSPRDLRAMGNTGELFF. CDR3 nucleotide sequence: TGTGCCAGCAGCCCCCGGGACCTCAGGGCCATGGGTAACACCGGGGAGCTGTTTTTT.

In the case of this clone: A read error may produce the germline difference seen at one junction end. V usage is TRBV7-6 and J usage is TRBJ1-3, with 7 positions matching TRBD1. The CDR3 is 18 amino acids. Germline CDR1 reads SGHVS; CDR2 reads FNYEAQ. The CDR3 protein is CASTLGVQGGSSGNTIYF. CDR3 nucleotides: TGTGCCAGCACCTTAGGGGTTCAGGGGGGAAGCTCTGGAAACACCATATATTTT.

This clone showed up just once. In DNA, the CDR3 is TGTGCCAGCAGCAAAGTAGTTGATGCACAGTACTTC. Amino acids: CASSKVVDAQYF. V usage is TRBV21-1 and J usage is TRBJ2-7; TRBD2 is taken as the D call from the table, unchecked against the DNA. TRBV21-1 is designated a pseudogene. The CDR3 is made up of 12 amino acids.

This clone was recorded only once. This chain uses TRBV2 with TRBJ2-7; 7 bases map to TRBD1. Germline V CDR1 and CDR2: SNHLY, FYNNEI. V was pared by 5 bases and J by 1 base, with 11 bases of the junction left unmatched. The length of the CDR3 is 16 residues. CDR3 DNA: TGTGCCAGCAGTCGCTTACCGACAGGGTGGTCCTACGAGCAGTACTTC. As protein: CASSRLPTGWSYEQYF. Drawing the rest from reference TRBV2 and TRBJ2-7, the complete variable domain is EPEVTQTPSHQVTQMGQEVILRCVPISNHLYFYWYRQILGQKVEFLVSFYNNEISEKSEIFDDQFSVERPDGSNFTLKIRSTKLEDSAMYFCASSRLPTGWSYEQYFGPGTRLTVT.

The table lists this clone with a count of one. The V and J genes are TRBV28 and TRBJ1-2; unclear D gene. The germline CDR1 and CDR2 sequences are MDHEN and SYDVKM. The V gene lost 5 bases and the J gene lost 4 bases, with 8 bases spanning the gap. The CDR3 is made up of 12 amino acids. CDR3 nucleotide sequence: TGTGCCAGCAGTCCCGTTGTCTATGGCTACACCTTC. This codes for CASSPVVYGYTF.

A single count supports this clone. The genes are TRBV28 and TRBJ1-2, with 11 bases that match TRBD1. Germline V CDR1 and CDR2: MDHEN, SYDVKM. CDR3 length equals 16 residues. After removal of 6 bases from V and 4 bases from J, the junction contained 10 bases not matched to a gene. The CDR3: CASSSLRDRGTYGYTF. CDR3 sequence (DNA): TGTGCCAGCAGCAGTCTCCGGGACAGGGGGACCTATGGCTACACCTTC.

CDR3 coding DNA: TGCGCCAGCAGCTTGGGGGACAGCCGCTACAATGAGCAGTTCTTC. It yields the protein CASSLGDSRYNEQFF. The chain has TRBV5-1 and TRBJ2-1, with TRBD1 identical over 7 bases. The CDR3 is 15 amino acids. Germline assignment: CDR1 SGHRS and CDR2 YFSETQ. Germline trimming cut 0 bases from V and 3 bases from J; bases unmatched to any gene: 3.

The chain couples TRBV21-1 to TRBJ2-4. TRBV21-1 is deemed a pseudogene. This CDR3 is 17 amino acids long. The CDR3: CASSKARGAWSKNIQYF. In DNA form, the CDR3 reads TGTGCCAGCAGCAAAGCTAGAGGGGCTTGGTCCAAAAACATTCAGTACTTC.

The chain couples TRBV18 to TRBJ2-1; 7 bases line up with TRBD1. Germline V CDR1 and CDR2: KGHSH, LQKENI. Unmatched junction bases numbered 9, after V lost 3 bases and J lost 7 bases. This CDR3 is built from 15 residues. DNA for the CDR3: TGTGCCAGCTCACCTGGGACAGAACGGAGTAATGAGCAGTTCTTC. It translates to CASSPGTERSNEQFF.

The rearrangement joins TRBV7-2 to TRBJ1-1; 12 bases are a match to TRBD1. CDR3 length: 17 amino acids. Germline V gives CDR1 SGHTA, CDR2 FQGNSA. The V and J ends lost 4 bases and 4 bases, in that order; junction bases with no gene match: 10. CDR3 nucleotide sequence: TGTGCCAGCAGCTGGGGACAGGGGGCGCGTTTCGGCACTGAAGCTTTCTTT. Its translation: CASSWGQGARFGTEAFF.

The chain employs TRBV5-4 and TRBJ1-2; D is unresolved. Germline CDR1 and CDR2: SGHNT and YYREEE (reference sequence). The CDR3 spans 12 residues. The V end lost 1 base, the J end lost 6 bases, and 7 bases lay between the germline ends. The CDR3: CASSLYGDGYTF. The CDR3 coding sequence is TGTGCCAGCAGCTTGTACGGGGATGGCTACACCTTC.

The chain links TRBV15 to TRBJ2-7, with D unresolved. This CDR3 has 14 amino acids. From germline, CDR1 is LNHNV and CDR2 YYDKDF (reference sequence). Trimming pared 0 bases from V and 2 bases from J, leaving 8 bases between. The CDR3 nucleotides are TGTGCCACCAGCAGAGAGATAGAGGCCTACGAGCAGTACTTC. Its protein product is CATSREIEAYEQYF.

The CDR3 DNA is TGTGCCAGCAGTTTCATACAGGGGTGGACTGAAGCTTTCTTT. Its translation is CASSFIQGWTEAFF. The chain employs TRBV27 and TRBJ1-1; 7 nucleotides align to TRBD1. The J segment lost 5 bases and the V segment lost 3 bases, leaving 6 bases of the junction unmatched. Germline V gene sequence: CDR1 MNHEY, CDR2 SMNVEV (reference sequence). This CDR3 is 14 amino acids long.

The chain joins TRBV18 to TRBJ2-1; D is ambiguous. The CDR3 is made up of 14 amino acids. Deletions cut 3 bases from V and 8 bases from J, with 14 bases between. Germline-derived CDR1 and CDR2 are KGHSH and LQKENI. The CDR3 region is CASSPTLGWDEQFF. The CDR3 DNA sequence: TGTGCCAGCTCACCTACTCTTGGGTGGGATGAGCAGTTCTTC.

In the case of this clone: Other DNA sequences within the sample encode an identical CDR3. The chain has TRBV6-5 and TRBJ2-5; 8 nucleotides line up with TRBD1. V lost 3 bases to trimming and J lost 5 bases; unmatched junction nucleotides: 2. The CDR3 has 13 amino acids. Per germline, CDR1 MNHEY and CDR2 SVGAGI. The CDR3 DNA reads as TGTGCCAGCAGTTATCCAGGGGGCGAGACCCAGTACTTC. This gives the protein CASSYPGGETQYF.

The chain combines TRBV28 with TRBJ1-5, with unresolved D. The ends were cut back, 7 bases at V and 2 bases at J, with 15 bases in the middle. Germline assignment: CDR1 MDHEN and CDR2 SYDVKM. The CDR3 spans 15 residues. The DNA of the CDR3 is TGTGCCAGCACCCCTAGTCGAGGCGGCAATCAGCCCCAGCATTTT. Encoded protein: CASTPSRGGNQPQHF.

The chain carries TRBV4-3 and TRBJ2-1; TRBD2 aligns across 7 bases. Germline V gene data show CDR1 as LGHNA and CDR2 as YSLEER. Losses at the gene ends were 4 bases for V and 7 bases for J; bases not matched to a gene: 10. The CDR3 is 15 amino acids. CDR3 in amino acids: CASSPTGTKGNEQFF. Written as DNA, the CDR3 is TGCGCCAGCAGCCCCACCGGGACTAAGGGTAATGAGCAGTTCTTC.